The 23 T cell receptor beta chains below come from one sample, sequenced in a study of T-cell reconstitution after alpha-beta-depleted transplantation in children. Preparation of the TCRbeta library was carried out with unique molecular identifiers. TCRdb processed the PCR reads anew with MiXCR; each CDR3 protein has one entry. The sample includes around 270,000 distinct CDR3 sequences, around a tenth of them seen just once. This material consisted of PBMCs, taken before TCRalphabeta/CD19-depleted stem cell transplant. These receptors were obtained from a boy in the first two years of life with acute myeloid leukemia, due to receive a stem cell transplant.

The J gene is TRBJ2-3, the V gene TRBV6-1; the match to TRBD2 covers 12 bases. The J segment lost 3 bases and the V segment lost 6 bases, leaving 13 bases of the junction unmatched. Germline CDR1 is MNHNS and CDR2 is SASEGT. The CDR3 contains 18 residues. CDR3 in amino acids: CASSHFRRLAGETDTQYF. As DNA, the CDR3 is TGTGCCAGCAGCCATTTCAGACGACTAGCGGGAGAAACAGATACGCAGTATTTT.

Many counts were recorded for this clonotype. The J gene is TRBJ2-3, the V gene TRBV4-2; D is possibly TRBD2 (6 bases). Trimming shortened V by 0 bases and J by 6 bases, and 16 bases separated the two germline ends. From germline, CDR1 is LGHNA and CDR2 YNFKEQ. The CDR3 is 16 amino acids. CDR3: CASSQERAGLTDTQYF. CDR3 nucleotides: TGTGCCAGCAGCCAAGAGCGGGCGGGGCTCACGGATACGCAGTATTTT.

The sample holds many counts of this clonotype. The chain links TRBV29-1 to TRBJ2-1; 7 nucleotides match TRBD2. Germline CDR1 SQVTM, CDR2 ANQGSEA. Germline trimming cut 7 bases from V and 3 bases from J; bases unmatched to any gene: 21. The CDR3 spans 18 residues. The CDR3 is CSAPTSPRVVRDYNEQFF. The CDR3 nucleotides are TGCAGCGCCCCGACTAGCCCCAGAGTGGTGAGGGACTACAATGAGCAGTTCTTC.

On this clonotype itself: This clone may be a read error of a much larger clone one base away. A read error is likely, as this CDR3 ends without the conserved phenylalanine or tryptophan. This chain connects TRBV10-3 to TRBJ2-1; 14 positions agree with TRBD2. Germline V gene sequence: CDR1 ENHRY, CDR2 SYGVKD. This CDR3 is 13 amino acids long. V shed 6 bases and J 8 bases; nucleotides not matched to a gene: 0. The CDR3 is CAIRTSGRDEQFV. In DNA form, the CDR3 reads TGTGCCATCAGGACTAGCGGGAGGGATGAGCAGTTCGTC.

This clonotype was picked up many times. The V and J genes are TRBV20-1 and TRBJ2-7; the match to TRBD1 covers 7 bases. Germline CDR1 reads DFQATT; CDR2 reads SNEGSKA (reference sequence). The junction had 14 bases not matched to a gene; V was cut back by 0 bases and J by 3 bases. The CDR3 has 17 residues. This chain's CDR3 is CSAREALLRGRGYEQYF. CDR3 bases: TGCAGTGCTAGAGAGGCCCTCCTCAGGGGGAGAGGCTACGAGCAGTACTTC.

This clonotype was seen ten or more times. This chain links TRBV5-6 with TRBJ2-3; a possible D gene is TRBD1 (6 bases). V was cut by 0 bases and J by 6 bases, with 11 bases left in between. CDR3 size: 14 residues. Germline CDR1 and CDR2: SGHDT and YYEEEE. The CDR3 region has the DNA TGTGCCAGCAGCTTGGAAGGTGGGGGCGATACGCAGTATTTT. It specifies CASSLEGGGDTQYF.

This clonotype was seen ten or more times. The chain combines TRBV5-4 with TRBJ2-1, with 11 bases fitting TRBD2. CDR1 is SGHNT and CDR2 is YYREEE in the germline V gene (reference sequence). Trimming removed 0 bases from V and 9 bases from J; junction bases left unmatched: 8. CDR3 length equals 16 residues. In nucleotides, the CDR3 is TGTGCCAGCAGCTTGGGTTATAGCGGGAGGGCCGGTGAGCAGTTCTTC. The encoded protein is CASSLGYSGRAGEQFF.

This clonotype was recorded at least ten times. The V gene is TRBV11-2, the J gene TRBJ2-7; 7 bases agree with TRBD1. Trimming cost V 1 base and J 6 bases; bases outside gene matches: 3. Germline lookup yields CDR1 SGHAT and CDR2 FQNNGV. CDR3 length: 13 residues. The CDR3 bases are TGTGCCAGCAGCTTAGCAGGGGGTAGCGAGCAGTACTTC. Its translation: CASSLAGGSEQYF.

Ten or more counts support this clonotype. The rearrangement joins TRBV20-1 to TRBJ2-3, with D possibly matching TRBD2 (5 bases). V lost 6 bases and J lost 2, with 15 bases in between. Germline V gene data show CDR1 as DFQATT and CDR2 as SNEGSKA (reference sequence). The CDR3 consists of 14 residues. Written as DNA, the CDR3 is TGCAGTGCCCCGGGTAGCGTCGACACAGATACGCAGTATTTT. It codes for CSAPGSVDTDTQYF.

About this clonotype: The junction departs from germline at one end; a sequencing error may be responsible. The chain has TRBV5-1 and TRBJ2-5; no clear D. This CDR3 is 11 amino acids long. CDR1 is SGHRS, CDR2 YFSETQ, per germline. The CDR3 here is CAGSFEETQYF. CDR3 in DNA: TGCGCCGGCAGCTTTGAGGAGACCCAGTACTTC.

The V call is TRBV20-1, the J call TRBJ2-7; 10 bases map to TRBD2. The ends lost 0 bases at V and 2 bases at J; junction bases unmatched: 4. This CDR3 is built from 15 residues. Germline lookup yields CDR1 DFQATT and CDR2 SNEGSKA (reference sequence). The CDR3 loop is CSARDFSGGPYEQYF. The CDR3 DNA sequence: TGCAGTGCTAGAGATTTTAGCGGGGGGCCCTACGAGCAGTACTTC.

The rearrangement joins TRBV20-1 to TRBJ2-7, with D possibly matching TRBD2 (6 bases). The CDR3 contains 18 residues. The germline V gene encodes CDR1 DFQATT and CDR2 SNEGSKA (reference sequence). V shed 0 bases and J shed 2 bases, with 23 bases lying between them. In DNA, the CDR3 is TGCAGTGCTAGAGATGCCCTCTCGGGTAGCGGATTACCCTACGAGCAGTACTTC. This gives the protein CSARDALSGSGLPYEQYF.

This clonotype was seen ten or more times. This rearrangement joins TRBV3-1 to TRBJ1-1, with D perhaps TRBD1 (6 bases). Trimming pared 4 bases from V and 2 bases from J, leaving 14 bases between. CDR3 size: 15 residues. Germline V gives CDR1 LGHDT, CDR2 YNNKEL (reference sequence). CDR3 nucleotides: TGTGCCAGCAGCCCCCCCACAGGGAGAAACACTGAAGCTTTCTTT. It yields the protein CASSPPTGRNTEAFF. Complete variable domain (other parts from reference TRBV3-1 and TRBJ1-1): DTAVSQTPKYLVTQMGNDKSIKCEQNLGHDTMYWYKQDSKKFLKIMFSYNNKELIINETVPNRFSPKSPDKAHLNLHINSLELGDSAVYFCASSPPTGRNTEAFFGQGTRLTVV.

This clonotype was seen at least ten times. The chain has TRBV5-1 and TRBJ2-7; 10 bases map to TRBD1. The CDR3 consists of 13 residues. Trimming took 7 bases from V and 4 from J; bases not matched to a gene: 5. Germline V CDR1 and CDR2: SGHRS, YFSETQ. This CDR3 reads CASRQGAMYEQYF. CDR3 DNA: TGCGCCAGCCGACAGGGGGCGATGTACGAGCAGTACTTC.

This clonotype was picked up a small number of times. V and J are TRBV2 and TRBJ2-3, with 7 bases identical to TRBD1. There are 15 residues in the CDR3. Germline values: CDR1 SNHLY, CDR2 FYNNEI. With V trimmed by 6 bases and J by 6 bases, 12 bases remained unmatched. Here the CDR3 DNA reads TGTGCCAGCAGCGACGTAACAGGGGTAGCGGATACGCAGTATTTT. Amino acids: CASSDVTGVADTQYF.

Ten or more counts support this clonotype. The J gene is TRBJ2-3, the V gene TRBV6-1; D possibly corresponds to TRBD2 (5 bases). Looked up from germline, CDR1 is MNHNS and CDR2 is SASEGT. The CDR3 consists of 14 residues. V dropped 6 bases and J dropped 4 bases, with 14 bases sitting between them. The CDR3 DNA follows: TGTGCCAGCAGGCCCTCCTGGACTTCAGATACGCAGTATTTT. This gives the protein CASRPSWTSDTQYF.

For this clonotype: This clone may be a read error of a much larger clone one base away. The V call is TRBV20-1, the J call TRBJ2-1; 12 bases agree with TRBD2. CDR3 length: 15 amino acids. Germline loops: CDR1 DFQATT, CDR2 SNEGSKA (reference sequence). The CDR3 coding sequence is TGCAGTGCTAGACCTAGCGGGAGGGCCTACAGTGAGCAGTTCTTC. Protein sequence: CSARPSGRAYSEQFF.

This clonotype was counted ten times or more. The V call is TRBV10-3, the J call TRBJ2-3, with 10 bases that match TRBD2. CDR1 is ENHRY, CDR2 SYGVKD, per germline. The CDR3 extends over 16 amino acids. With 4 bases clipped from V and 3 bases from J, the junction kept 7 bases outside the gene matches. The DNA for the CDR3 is TGTGCCATCAGTGGATTGGGACTAGCGCAAACAGATACGCAGTATTTT. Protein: CAISGLGLAQTDTQYF.

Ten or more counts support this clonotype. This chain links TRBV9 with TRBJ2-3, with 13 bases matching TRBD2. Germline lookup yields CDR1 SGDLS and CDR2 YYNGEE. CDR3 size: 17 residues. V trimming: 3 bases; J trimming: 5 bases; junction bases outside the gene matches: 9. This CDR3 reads CASSEGTSGIRRDTQYF. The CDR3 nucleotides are TGTGCCAGCAGCGAGGGGACTAGCGGGATAAGGAGAGATACGCAGTATTTT.

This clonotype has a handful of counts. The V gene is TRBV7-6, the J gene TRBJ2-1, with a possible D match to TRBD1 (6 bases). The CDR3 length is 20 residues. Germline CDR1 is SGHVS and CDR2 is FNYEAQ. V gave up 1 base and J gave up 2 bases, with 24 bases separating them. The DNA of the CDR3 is TGTGCCAGCAGCTTAGATCGTGCACAGGGTTACCTGTCGACCTACAATGAGCAGTTCTTC. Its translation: CASSLDRAQGYLSTYNEQFF.

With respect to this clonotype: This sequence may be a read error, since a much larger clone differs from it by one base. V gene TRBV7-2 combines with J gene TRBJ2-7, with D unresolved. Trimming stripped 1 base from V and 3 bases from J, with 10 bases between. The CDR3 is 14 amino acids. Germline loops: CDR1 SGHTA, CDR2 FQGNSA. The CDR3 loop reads CASSLVRPDYEQYF. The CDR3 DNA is TGTGCCAGCAGCTTAGTACGGCCGGACTACGAGCAGTACTTC.

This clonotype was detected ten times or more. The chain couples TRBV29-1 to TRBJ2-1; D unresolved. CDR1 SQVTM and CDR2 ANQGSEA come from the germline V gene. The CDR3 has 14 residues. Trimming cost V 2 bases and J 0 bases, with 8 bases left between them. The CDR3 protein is CSVEQASSYNEQFF. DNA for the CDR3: TGCAGCGTTGAACAGGCCAGCTCCTACAATGAGCAGTTCTTC.

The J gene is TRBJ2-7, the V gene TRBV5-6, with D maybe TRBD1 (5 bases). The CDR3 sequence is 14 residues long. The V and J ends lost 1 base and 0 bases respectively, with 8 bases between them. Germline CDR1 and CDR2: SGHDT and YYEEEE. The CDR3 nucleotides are TGTGCCAGCAGCTTGCAGGGCCCCTCCTACGAGCAGTACTTC. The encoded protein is CASSLQGPSYEQYF.